This T cell receptor beta chain was sequenced for a study of T cell responses to AZD1222 COVID-19 vaccine. Study-level points and caveats: Seropositive status at baseline applied to only a handful of AZD1222 recipients. The repertoires were collected only after the peak T cell response.

Comment on this clone: Its antigen remains unidentified.

V gave up 1 base and J gave up 1 base, with 8 bases separating them. Germline CDR1 SGHTA, CDR2 FQGNSA. The CDR3 is made up of 15 amino acids. Using immunoSEQ multiplex PCR, the repertoire was profiled, and TCRdb retains in-frame clones only, with some absent. The sample has around 99,000 clones, 87% seen once. This specimen consisted of peripheral blood, obtained 28 days after the second AZD1222 dose. This sequence joins TRBV7-2 and TRBJ2-4; the D gene could be TRBD1 or TRBD2 (5 bases each). The receptor's source is an adult who received the AZD1222 COVID-19 vaccine. CDR3 sequence (DNA): TGTGCCAGCAGCTTAGAGGGACCGGCCAAAAACATTCAGTACTTC. Its translation: CASSLEGPAKNIQYF.